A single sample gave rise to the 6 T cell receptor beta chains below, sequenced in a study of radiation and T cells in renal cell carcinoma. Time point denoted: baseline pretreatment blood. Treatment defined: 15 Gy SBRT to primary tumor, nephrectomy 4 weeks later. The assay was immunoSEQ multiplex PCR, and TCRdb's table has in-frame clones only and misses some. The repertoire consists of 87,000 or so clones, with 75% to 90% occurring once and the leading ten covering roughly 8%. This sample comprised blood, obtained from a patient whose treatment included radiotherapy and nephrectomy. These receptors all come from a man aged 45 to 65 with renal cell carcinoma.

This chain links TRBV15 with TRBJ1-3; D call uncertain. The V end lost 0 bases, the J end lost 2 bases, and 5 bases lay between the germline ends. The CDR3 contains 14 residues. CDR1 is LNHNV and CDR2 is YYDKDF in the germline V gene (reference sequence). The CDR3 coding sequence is TGTGCCACCAGCAGAGATTTGGCTGGAAACACCATATATTTT. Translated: CATSRDLAGNTIYF.

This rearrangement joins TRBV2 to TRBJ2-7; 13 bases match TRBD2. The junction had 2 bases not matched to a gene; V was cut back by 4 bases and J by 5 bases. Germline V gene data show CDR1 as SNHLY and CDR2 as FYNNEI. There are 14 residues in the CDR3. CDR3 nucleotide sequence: TGTGCCAGCAGTGGGACTAGCGGGGGTCACGAGCAGTACTTC. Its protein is CASSGTSGGHEQYF.

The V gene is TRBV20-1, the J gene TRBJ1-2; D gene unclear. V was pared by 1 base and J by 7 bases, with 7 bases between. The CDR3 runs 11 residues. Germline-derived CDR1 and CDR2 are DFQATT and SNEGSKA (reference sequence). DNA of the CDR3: TGCAGTGCTAGAGCCGGGCCTGGCTACACCTTC. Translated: CSARAGPGYTF.

The CDR3 DNA reads as TGCGCCAGCAGGCCCCGGGACAGGGATCGAAACACCATATATTTT. Protein sequence: CASRPRDRDRNTIYF. V is TRBV23-1 and J is TRBJ1-3; TRBD1 matches 9 bases. TRBV23-1 is reported as an ORF; its role is uncertain. The CDR3 is 15 residues long. The V gene end was trimmed by 6 bases and the J gene end by 5 bases; junction bases not matched to a gene: 8.

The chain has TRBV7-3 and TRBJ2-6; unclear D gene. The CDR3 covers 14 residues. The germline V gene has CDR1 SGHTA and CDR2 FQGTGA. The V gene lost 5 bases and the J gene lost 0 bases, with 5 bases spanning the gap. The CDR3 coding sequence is TGTGCCAGCAGCGCCAACTCTGGGGCCAACGTCCTGACTTTC. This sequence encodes CASSANSGANVLTF.

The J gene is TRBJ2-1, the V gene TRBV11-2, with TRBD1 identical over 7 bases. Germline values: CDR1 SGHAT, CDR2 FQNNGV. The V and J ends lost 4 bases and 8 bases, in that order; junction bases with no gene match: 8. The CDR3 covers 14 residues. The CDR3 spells CASSYDRVGYEQFF. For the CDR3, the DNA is TGTGCCAGCAGCTACGACAGGGTCGGGTATGAGCAGTTCTTC.